Listed here are 11 T cell receptor beta chains from one sample, sequenced in a study of T cell responses to AZD1222 COVID-19 vaccine. Assay used: immunoSEQ multiplex PCR; TCRdb lists only in-frame clones, some missing. The table lists some 130,000 clones, around nine tenths of them singletons. Here the sequenced sample was peripheral blood, taken on day 0 of AZD1222 vaccination. Receptor source: an adult in good health.

This clone was counted once. CDR3 region: CASSLPPRGGGTGELFF. Here the CDR3 DNA reads TGTGCCAGCAGCCTACCACCCAGGGGGGGTGGGACCGGGGAGCTGTTTTTT. This chain uses TRBV11-3 with TRBJ2-2; D tentatively reads TRBD1 or TRBD2 (7 bases each). Germline loops: CDR1 SGHNT, CDR2 YENEEA. The germline V and J ends were trimmed by 5 bases and 5 bases, with 21 bases remaining between them. The CDR3 has 17 amino acids.

CDR3 residues: CASRSNGPLSQPQHF. CDR3 coding DNA: TGTGCCAGCAGGTCCAATGGTCCGCTGAGTCAGCCCCAGCATTTT. This chain joins TRBV6-5 and TRBJ1-5, with no clear D. The CDR3 length is 15 residues. CDR1 is MNHEY, CDR2 SVGAGI, per germline. Deletions cut 6 bases from V and 6 bases from J, with 18 bases between.

J is TRBJ1-2 and V is TRBV30; D call uncertain. There are 13 residues in the CDR3. Germline V gives CDR1 GTSNPN, CDR2 SVGIG (reference sequence). Trimming shortened V by 0 bases and J by 7 bases, and 12 bases separated the two germline ends. CDR3 residues: CAWSVQGYGGYTF. The CDR3 DNA sequence: TGTGCCTGGAGTGTACAAGGGTACGGTGGCTACACCTTC.

The chain has TRBV28 and TRBJ1-2; tentative D call: TRBD1 (5 bases). Germline V lookup: CDR1 MDHEN, CDR2 SYDVKM. The CDR3 runs to 16 residues. V lost 6 bases and J lost 8, with 25 bases in between. As DNA, the CDR3 is TGTGCCAGCAGGTTGGGGGGACGGACCTATTTGTGGGGCTACACCTTC. The encoded protein is CASRLGGRTYLWGYTF.

CDR3 in DNA: TGCAGCGTAGCCGGACAGGGGCGCACCTCCTACGAGCAGTACTTC. It translates to CSVAGQGRTSYEQYF. The chain is built from TRBV29-1 and TRBJ2-7; 9 nucleotides match TRBD1. The CDR3 runs 15 residues. Germline-derived CDR1 and CDR2 are SQVTM and ANQGSEA. Trimming at V came to 6 bases and at J to 0 bases, leaving 9 bases not matched to a gene.

The V call is TRBV7-2, the J call TRBJ2-2; D uncertain. Germline values: CDR1 SGHTA, CDR2 FQGNSA. V lost 1 base to trimming and J lost 6 bases, with 6 bases between them. This CDR3 is 13 amino acids long. The CDR3 nucleotides are TGTGCCAGCAGCTTAGAGGTCTCCGGGGAGCTGTTTTTT. This translates into CASSLEVSGELFF.

This clone appeared a few times. Within the sample, other DNA sequences also encode this same CDR3. The chain is built from TRBV11-2 and TRBJ1-2; a weak D match, TRBD1 (5 bases). Germline CDR1 reads SGHAT; CDR2 reads FQNNGV. Trimming cost V 5 bases and J 3 bases, with 10 bases left between them. The CDR3 length is 13 residues. CDR3 in amino acids: CASSPGQDYGYTF. In nucleotides, the CDR3 is TGTGCCAGCAGCCCGGGGCAGGACTATGGCTACACCTTC.

This clone was counted a few times. This rearrangement joins TRBV12-3 or TRBV12-4 to TRBJ1-5; TRBD1 matches at 7 bases. With V trimmed by 6 bases and J by 9 bases, 8 bases remained unmatched. The CDR3 runs 13 residues. The CDR3 DNA sequence: TGTGCCAGCAGACCCCCCCAGGGGGGGCCCCAGCATTTT. Residues: CASRPPQGGPQHF.

The V gene is TRBV27, the J gene TRBJ1-6, with no clear D. The CDR3 extends over 19 amino acids. CDR1 and CDR2 from the germline V gene are MNHEY and SMNVEV (reference sequence). Trimming cost V 2 bases and J 0 bases, with 17 bases left between them. This CDR3 is CASSLTPIKRSSYNSPLHF. CDR3 nucleotides: TGTGCCAGCAGTTTAACACCCATCAAGAGAAGCTCCTATAATTCACCCCTCCACTTT.

The chain recombines TRBV5-8 with TRBJ2-3, with D possibly matching TRBD1 (6 bases). The CDR3 contains 12 residues. Trimming took 6 bases from V and 6 from J, leaving 11 bases between them. In germline, CDR1 is SGHTS, CDR2 YDEGEE. The DNA of the CDR3 is TGTGCCAGCAACTACGACAGGGATACGCAGTATTTT. It codes for CASNYDRDTQYF.

V usage is TRBV7-9 and J usage is TRBJ1-2; 11 positions agree with TRBD1. The CDR3 is 15 residues long. V lost 5 bases to trimming and J lost 6 bases; unmatched junction nucleotides: 8. In germline, CDR1 is SEHNR, CDR2 FQNEAQ (reference sequence). CDR3 DNA: TGTGCCAGCAGCCACCCCTGGACAGGGGGCGATGGCTACACCTTC. Protein product: CASSHPWTGGDGYTF.